A selection of T cell receptor beta chains follows, all from one sample in a study of blood T cells in healthy people across ages. TCRdb analysed the 5' RACE reads with MiXCR anew, one entry per CDR3 protein. Seen here are some 700,000 distinct CDR3 sequences, about 20% observed once, and the top ten hold roughly 22%. Sequenced input: blood. These receptors were collected from a man aged 65 to 85 in good health. The conserved cysteine and the conserved F or W are not part of the CDR3 here.

cdr3_aa: ASMRGFTQY
j_call: TRBJ2-3
v_call: TRBV6-5

cdr3_aa: ASSPGPGAYEQY
j_call: TRBJ2-7
v_call: TRBV7-2

cdr3_aa: AISDPRSTSGSYEQY
j_call: TRBJ2-7
v_call: TRBV10-3

cdr3_aa: ASSEGVGRDSEQY
j_call: TRBJ2-7
v_call: TRBV2

cdr3_aa: ASRGTSGNVGELF
j_call: TRBJ2-2
v_call: TRBV12-3/TRBV12-4

cdr3_aa: ASASGRGGFFSYEQY
j_call: TRBJ2-7
v_call: TRBV6-6

cdr3_aa: ASVLAGGPGNIQY
j_call: TRBJ2-4
v_call: TRBV6-6

cdr3_aa: ASTRTSGFKSQY
j_call: TRBJ2-4
v_call: TRBV12-3/TRBV12-4

cdr3_aa: ASSPGSGQLYGYT
j_call: TRBJ1-2
v_call: TRBV18

cdr3_aa: SVEGVAGETQY
j_call: NA
v_call: TRBV29-1

cdr3_aa: ASSQGQTNTGELF
j_call: TRBJ2-2
v_call: TRBV14

cdr3_aa: ASSLGGGSATPSYNEQF
j_call: TRBJ2-1
v_call: TRBV7-8

cdr3_aa: ASTVAPLPGDVPAF
j_call: TRBJ1-1
v_call: TRBV9

cdr3_aa: ASSQFSVTDTQY
j_call: TRBJ2-3
v_call: TRBV14

cdr3_aa: SAIPTDSGNTIY
j_call: TRBJ1-3
v_call: TRBV20-1

cdr3_aa: ASSSPQEYRALNQPQH
j_call: TRBJ1-5
v_call: TRBV7-2

cdr3_aa: ASSSQVGGSYNEQF
j_call: TRBJ2-1
v_call: TRBV5-1

cdr3_aa: ASSLGRGTGINYGYT
j_call: TRBJ1-2
v_call: TRBV12-3/TRBV12-4

cdr3_aa: ASSLPQGGSGNEQF
j_call: TRBJ2-1
v_call: TRBV12-3/TRBV12-4

cdr3_aa: ASNKPAADVYNEQF
j_call: TRBJ2-1
v_call: TRBV5-1

cdr3_aa: ASSPRVQLPNTGELF
j_call: TRBJ2-2
v_call: TRBV18

cdr3_aa: ASSARGGSSDTQY
j_call: TRBJ2-3
v_call: TRBV3-1

cdr3_aa: ASSPSIRSGNTIY
j_call: TRBJ1-3
v_call: TRBV14

cdr3_aa: ASRRTYNEQF
j_call: TRBJ2-1
v_call: TRBV28

cdr3_aa: ASSQDGVGEAF
j_call: TRBJ1-1
v_call: TRBV3-1

cdr3_aa: ASSPGLDETQY
j_call: TRBJ2-5
v_call: TRBV18

cdr3_aa: SARDPSGRTYNEQF
j_call: TRBJ2-1
v_call: TRBV20-1

cdr3_aa: SGLRWGDNEQF
j_call: TRBJ2-1
v_call: TRBV20-1

cdr3_aa: ASSLRLAENIQY
j_call: TRBJ2-4
v_call: TRBV7-2

cdr3_aa: ASSSKGQGRSGNTIY
j_call: TRBJ1-3
v_call: TRBV5-1

cdr3_aa: ASSRDPSTDTQY
j_call: TRBJ2-3
v_call: TRBV9

cdr3_aa: ASSLGITSNTGELF
j_call: TRBJ2-2
v_call: TRBV7-2

cdr3_aa: SVAGGDDIQY
j_call: TRBJ2-4
v_call: TRBV29-1

cdr3_aa: AISESITSGRNEQF
j_call: TRBJ2-1
v_call: TRBV10-3

cdr3_aa: SPGRTSGKETQY
j_call: TRBJ2-5
v_call: TRBV20-1

cdr3_aa: ASSELWRSRRTDTQY
j_call: TRBJ2-3
v_call: TRBV6-1

cdr3_aa: ASSYQGPYNEQF
j_call: TRBJ2-1
v_call: TRBV6-6

cdr3_aa: ASSPGTSAGYT
j_call: TRBJ1-2
v_call: TRBV7-2

cdr3_aa: ASSWTGGTGNTIY
j_call: TRBJ1-3
v_call: TRBV6-5

cdr3_aa: ASSFRGNSGNTIY
j_call: TRBJ1-3
v_call: TRBV11-3

cdr3_aa: SVEDGRDTQY
j_call: TRBJ2-3
v_call: TRBV29-1

cdr3_aa: ASSPQTGLYGYT
j_call: TRBJ1-2
v_call: TRBV5-1

cdr3_aa: ASSAATGFNEKLF
j_call: TRBJ1-4
v_call: TRBV9

cdr3_aa: SALHRRETQY
j_call: TRBJ2-5
v_call: TRBV20-1

cdr3_aa: ASRSRGGRDQPQH
j_call: TRBJ1-5
v_call: TRBV7-2

cdr3_aa: ASSPSGRLLEQY
j_call: TRBJ2-7
v_call: TRBV18

cdr3_aa: ASSETPRTQETQY
j_call: TRBJ2-5
v_call: TRBV2

cdr3_aa: SVEDPRGYNEQF
j_call: NA
v_call: TRBV29-1

cdr3_aa: ASGGRVEQY
j_call: TRBJ2-7
v_call: TRBV6-6

cdr3_aa: SASRTGAGNEQF
j_call: TRBJ2-1
v_call: TRBV20-1

cdr3_aa: SARDRGSGDTIY
j_call: TRBJ1-3
v_call: TRBV20-1

cdr3_aa: ASSLEQGDYGHT
j_call: TRBJ1-2
v_call: TRBV11-2

cdr3_aa: ASSFGQKNTEAF
j_call: TRBJ1-1
v_call: TRBV5-1

cdr3_aa: SVRGVNGPFTEAF
j_call: TRBJ1-1
v_call: TRBV29-1